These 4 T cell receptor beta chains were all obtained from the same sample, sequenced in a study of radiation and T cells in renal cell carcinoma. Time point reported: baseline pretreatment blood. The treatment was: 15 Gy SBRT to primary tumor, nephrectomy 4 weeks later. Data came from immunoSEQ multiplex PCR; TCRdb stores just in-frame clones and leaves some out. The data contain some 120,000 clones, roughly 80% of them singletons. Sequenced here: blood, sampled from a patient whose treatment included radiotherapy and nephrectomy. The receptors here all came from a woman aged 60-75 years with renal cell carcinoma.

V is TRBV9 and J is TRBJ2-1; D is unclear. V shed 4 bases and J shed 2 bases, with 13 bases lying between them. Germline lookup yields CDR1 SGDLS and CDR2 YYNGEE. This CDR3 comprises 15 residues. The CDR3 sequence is CASSPAMRPYNEQFF. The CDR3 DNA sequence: TGTGCCAGCAGCCCCGCCATGAGGCCCTACAATGAGCAGTTCTTC.

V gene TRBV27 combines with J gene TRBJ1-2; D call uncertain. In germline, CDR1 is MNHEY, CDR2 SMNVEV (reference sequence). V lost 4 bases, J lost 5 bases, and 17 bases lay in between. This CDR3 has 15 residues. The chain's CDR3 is CASSSQPSPWYGYTF. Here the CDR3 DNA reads TGTGCCAGCAGTTCCCAACCCTCTCCGTGGTATGGCTACACCTTC.

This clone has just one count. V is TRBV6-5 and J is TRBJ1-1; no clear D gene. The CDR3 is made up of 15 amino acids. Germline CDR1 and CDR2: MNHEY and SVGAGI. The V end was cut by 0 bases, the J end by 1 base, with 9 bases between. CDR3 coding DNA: TGTGCCAGCAGTTACTCGTACACCTCGAACACTGAAGCTTTCTTT. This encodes CASSYSYTSNTEAFF.

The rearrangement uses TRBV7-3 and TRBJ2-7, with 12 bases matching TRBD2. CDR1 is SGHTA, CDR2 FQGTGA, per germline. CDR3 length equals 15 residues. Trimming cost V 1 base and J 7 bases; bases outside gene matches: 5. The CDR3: CASSLRLAGGQEQYF. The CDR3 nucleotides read TGTGCCAGCAGCTTAAGGCTAGCGGGAGGGCAAGAGCAGTACTTC.